This T cell receptor beta chain was recorded in a study of cytomegalovirus exposure and HLA in healthy donors. Study results and caveats: In vitro experiments confirmed that a few CMV-associated chains were specific for CMV antigens. In a later analysis, TCR beta V- and J-gene trimming was associated with a missense DCLRE1C variant.

The PCR employed 60 Vbeta primers together with 13 Jbeta primers. Using immunoSEQ multiplex PCR, the repertoire was profiled, and TCRdb retains in-frame clones only, with some absent. The data hold around 200,000 clones, with approximately 81% observed a single time. As for this clone: Antigen specificity is unknown.

Losses at the gene ends were 0 bases for V and 5 bases for J; bases not matched to a gene: 10. The germline CDR1 and CDR2 sequences are GTSNPN and SVGIG (reference sequence). This CDR3 has 15 residues. The sequenced material came from PBMCs. V is TRBV30 and J is TRBJ2-7; 7 nucleotides match TRBD1. The TCR originated in a man in his forties or fifties in good health and CMV-seronegative. DNA of the CDR3: TGTGCCTGGAGTGTACTCGGGCAGGGGGTCGACGAGCAGTACTTC. Amino acid sequence: CAWSVLGQGVDEQYF.